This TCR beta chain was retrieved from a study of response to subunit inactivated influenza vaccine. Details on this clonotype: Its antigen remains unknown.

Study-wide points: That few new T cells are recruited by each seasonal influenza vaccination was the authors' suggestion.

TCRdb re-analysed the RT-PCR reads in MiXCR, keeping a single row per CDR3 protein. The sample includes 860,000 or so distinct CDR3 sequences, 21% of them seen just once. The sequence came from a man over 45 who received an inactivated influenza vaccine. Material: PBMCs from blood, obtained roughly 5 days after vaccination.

CDR3 sequence: CAISERTSRYTDTQYF. The CDR3 nucleotides read TGTGCCATCAGTGAAAGGACTAGCCGTTACACAGATACGCAGTATTTT. This chain joins TRBV10-3 and TRBJ2-3; the match to TRBD2 covers 8 bases. Per germline, CDR1 ENHRY and CDR2 SYGVKD. V shed 3 bases, J shed 2 bases, and the junction held 7 bases outside the gene matches. The CDR3 has 16 residues.